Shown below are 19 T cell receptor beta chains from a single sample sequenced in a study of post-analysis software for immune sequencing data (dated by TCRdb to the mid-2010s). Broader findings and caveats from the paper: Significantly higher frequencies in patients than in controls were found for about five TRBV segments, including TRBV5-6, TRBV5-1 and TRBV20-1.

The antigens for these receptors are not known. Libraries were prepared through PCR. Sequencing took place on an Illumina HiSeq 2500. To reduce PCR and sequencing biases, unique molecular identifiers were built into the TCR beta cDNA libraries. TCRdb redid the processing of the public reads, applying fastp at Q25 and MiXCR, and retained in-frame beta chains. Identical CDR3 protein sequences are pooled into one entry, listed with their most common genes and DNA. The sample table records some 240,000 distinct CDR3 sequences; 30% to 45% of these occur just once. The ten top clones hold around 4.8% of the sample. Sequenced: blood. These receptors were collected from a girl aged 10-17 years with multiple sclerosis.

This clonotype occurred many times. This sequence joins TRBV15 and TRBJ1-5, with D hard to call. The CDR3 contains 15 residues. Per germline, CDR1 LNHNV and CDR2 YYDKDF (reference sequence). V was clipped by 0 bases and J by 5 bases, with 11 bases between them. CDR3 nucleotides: TGTGCCACCAGCAGAGACCCCGGAGGGCATCAGCCCCAGCATTTT. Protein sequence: CATSRDPGGHQPQHF.

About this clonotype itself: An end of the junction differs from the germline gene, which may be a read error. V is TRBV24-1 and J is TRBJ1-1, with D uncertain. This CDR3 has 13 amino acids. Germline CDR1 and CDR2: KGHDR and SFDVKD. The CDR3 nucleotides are TGTGCCACCCGTGATTTGCAAGACACTGAAGCTTTCTTT. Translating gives CATRDLQDTEAFF.

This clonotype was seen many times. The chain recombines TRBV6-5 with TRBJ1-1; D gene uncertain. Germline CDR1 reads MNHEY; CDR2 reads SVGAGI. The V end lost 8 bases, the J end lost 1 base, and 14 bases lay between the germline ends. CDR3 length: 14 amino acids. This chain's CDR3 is CASGLRGGNTEAFF. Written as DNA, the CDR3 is TGTGCCAGCGGCCTTCGGGGTGGGAACACTGAAGCTTTCTTT.

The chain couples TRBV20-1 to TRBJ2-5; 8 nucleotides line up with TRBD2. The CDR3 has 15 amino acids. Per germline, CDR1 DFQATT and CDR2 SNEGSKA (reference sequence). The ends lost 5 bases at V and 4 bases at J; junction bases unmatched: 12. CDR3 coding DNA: TGCAGTGCTCCCCTTTCGGGAGGGCCAGGAGAGACCCAGTACTTC. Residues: CSAPLSGGPGETQYF.

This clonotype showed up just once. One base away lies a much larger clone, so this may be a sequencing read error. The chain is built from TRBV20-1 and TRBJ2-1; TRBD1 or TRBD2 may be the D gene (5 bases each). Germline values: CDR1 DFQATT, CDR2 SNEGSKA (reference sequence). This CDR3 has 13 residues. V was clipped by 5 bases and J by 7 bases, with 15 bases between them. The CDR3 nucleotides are TGCAGTGCTCACAACCGCGAGGGGAATGAGCAGTTCTTC. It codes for CSAHNREGNEQFF.

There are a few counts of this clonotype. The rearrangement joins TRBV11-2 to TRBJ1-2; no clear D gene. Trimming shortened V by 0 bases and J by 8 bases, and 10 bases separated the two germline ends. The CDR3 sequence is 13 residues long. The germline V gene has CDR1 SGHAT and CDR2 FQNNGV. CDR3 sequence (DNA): TGTGCCAGCAGCTTAGAAGCAGCGGGAGGCTACACCTTC. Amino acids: CASSLEAAGGYTF.

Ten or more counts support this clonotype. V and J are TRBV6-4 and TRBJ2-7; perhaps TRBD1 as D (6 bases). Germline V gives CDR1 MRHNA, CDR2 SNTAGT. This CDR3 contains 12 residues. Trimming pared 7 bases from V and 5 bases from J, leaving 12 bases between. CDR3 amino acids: CASNQGINEQYF. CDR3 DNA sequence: TGTGCCAGCAACCAGGGGATCAACGAGCAGTACTTC.

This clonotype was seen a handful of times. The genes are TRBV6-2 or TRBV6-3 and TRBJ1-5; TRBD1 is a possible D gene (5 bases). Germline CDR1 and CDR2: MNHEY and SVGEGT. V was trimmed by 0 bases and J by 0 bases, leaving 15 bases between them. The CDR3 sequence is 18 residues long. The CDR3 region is CASSYSPGWVDSNQPQHF. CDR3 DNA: TGTGCCAGCAGTTACTCGCCAGGGTGGGTCGATAGCAATCAGCCCCAGCATTTT.

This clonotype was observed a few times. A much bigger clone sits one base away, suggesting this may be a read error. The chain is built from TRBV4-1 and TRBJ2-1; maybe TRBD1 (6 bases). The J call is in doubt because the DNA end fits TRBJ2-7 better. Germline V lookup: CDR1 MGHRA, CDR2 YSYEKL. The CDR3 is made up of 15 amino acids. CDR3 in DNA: TGCGCCAGCAGCCCCGGCAGGGGACGTTACAATGAGCAGTACTTC. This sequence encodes CASSPGRGRYNEQYF.

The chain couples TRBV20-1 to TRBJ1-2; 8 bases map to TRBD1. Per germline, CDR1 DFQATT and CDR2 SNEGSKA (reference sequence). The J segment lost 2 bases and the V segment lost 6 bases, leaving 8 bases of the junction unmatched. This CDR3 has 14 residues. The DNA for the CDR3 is TGCAGTGCGGCTAGGACAGGGCGAAACTATGGCTACACCTTC. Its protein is CSAARTGRNYGYTF.

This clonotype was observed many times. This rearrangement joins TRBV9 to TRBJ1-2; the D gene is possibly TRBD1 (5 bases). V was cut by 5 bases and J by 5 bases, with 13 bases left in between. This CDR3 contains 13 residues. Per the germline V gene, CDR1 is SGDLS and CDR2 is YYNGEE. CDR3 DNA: TGTGCCAGCAGTTCGGGACTGATTTATGGCTACACCTTC. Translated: CASSSGLIYGYTF.

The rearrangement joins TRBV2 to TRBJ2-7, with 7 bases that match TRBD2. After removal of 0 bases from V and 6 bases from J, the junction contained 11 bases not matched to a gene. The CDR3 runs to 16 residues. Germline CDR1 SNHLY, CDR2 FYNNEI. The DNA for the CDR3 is TGTGCCAGCAGTGAAGCACGGGACGTAGGGGAGGGCGAGCAGTACTTC. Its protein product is CASSEARDVGEGEQYF.

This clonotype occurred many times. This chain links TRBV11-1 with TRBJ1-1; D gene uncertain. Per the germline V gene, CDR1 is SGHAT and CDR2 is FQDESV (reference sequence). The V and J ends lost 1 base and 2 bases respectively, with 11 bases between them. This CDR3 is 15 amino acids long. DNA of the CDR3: TGTGCCAGCAGCTTAGAAGGCAAGACCAACACTGAAGCTTTCTTT. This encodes CASSLEGKTNTEAFF.

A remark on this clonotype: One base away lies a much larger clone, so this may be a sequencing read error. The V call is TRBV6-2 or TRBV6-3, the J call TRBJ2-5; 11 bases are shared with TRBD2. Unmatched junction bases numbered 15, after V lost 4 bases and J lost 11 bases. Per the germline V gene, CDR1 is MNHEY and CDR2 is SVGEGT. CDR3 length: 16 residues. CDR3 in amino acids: CASSFQLAGVGNEQYF. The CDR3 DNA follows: TGTGCCAGCAGTTTTCAACTAGCGGGAGTAGGGAATGAGCAGTACTTC.

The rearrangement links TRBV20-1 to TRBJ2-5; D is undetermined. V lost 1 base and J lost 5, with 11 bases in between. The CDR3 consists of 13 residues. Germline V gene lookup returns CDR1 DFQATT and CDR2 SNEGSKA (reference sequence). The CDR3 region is CSARAYGRETQYF. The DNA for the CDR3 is TGCAGTGCTAGAGCATACGGAAGGGAGACCCAGTACTTC.

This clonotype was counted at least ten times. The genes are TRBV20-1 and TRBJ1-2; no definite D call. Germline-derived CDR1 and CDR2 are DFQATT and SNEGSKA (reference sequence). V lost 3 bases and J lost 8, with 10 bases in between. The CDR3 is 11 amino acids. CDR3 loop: CSASAGGGYTF. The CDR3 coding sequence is TGCAGTGCTAGTGCGGGAGGAGGCTACACCTTC.

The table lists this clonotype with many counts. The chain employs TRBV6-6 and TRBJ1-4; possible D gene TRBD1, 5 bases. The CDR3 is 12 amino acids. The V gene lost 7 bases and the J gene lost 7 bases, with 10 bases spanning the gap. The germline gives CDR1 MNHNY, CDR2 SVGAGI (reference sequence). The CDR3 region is CASKQGSEKLFF. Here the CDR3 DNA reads TGTGCCAGCAAGCAGGGCAGTGAAAAACTGTTTTTT.

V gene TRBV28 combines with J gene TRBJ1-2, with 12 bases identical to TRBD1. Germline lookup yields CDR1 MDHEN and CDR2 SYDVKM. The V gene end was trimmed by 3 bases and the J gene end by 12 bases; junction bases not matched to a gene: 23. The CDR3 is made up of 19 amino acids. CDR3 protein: CASSLATTGTGGRRGPHTF. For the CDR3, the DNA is TGTGCCAGCAGTTTGGCTACCACCGGGACAGGGGGCCGGAGGGGGCCCCACACCTTC.

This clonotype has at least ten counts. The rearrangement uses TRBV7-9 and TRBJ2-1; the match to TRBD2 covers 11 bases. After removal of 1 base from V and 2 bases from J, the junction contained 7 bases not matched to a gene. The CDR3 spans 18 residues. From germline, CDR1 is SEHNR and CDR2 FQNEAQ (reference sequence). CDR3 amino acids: CASSLVTSGGRPYNEQFF. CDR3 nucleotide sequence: TGTGCCAGCAGCTTAGTAACTAGCGGGGGCCGACCCTACAATGAGCAGTTCTTC.